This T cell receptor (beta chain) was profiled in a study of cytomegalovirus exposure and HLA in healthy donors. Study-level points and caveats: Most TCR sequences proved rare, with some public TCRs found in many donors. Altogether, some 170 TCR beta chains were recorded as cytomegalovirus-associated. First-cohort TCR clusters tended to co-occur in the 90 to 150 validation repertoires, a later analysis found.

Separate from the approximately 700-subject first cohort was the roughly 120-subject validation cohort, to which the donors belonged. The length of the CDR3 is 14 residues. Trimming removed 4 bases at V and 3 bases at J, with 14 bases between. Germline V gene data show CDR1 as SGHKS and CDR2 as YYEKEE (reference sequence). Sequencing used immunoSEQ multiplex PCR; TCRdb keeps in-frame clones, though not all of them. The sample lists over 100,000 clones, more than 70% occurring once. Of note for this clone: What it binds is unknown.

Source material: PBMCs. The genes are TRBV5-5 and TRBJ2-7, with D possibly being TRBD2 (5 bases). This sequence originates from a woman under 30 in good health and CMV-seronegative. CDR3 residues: CASSLRTAFYEQYF. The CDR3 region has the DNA TGTGCCAGCAGCCTCAGGACTGCTTTCTACGAGCAGTACTTC.